These 11 T cell receptor beta chains were sequenced from one sample in a study of shared clonotypes between healthy human individuals. CD8 cells regarded as naive lacked CD45RO, were positively chosen for CCR7, and omitted terminally differentiated effector memory CD45RA+ cells. The assay was immunoSEQ multiplex PCR, and TCRdb's table has in-frame clones only and misses some. The repertoire holds roughly 2,000,000 clones, with about 94% as singletons. The specimen sequenced was naive CD8+ T cells from PBMCs. The source is a man younger than 35 in good health. Some clones in this sample may be carry-over from other donors' samples.

The gene calls are TRBV10-2 and TRBJ2-1, with 7 bases fitting TRBD2. Germline V lookup: CDR1 WSHSY, CDR2 SAAADI. This CDR3 spans 15 amino acids. The junction had 2 bases not matched to a gene; V was cut back by 2 bases and J by 1 base. The CDR3 region has the DNA TGCGCCAGCAGTGAGCTAGCGGTATCCTACAATGAGCAGTTCTTC. The encoded protein is CASSELAVSYNEQFF.

This chain connects TRBV13 to TRBJ2-7; perhaps TRBD1 as D (6 bases). V was pared by 5 bases and J by 5 bases, with 22 bases between. This CDR3 is built from 16 residues. Germline V gene sequence: CDR1 PRHDT, CDR2 FYEKMQ (reference sequence). The CDR3 here is CASSHNPAGQTNEQYF. DNA for the CDR3: TGTGCCAGCAGCCATAATCCGGCCGGACAGACCAACGAGCAGTACTTC.

The rearrangement joins TRBV27 to TRBJ2-1; D tentatively reads TRBD1 or TRBD2 (6 bases each). Germline V gives CDR1 MNHEY, CDR2 SMNVEV (reference sequence). V gave up 5 bases and J gave up 4 bases, with 12 bases separating them. CDR3 length: 14 amino acids. The CDR3 nucleotides read TGTGCCAGCAGTCGGGGGCTAGGTTACAATGAGCAGTTCTTC. Protein: CASSRGLGYNEQFF.

The chain is built from TRBV11-2 and TRBJ2-1; 11 bases map to TRBD2. The CDR3 has 18 amino acids. Germline V gene sequence: CDR1 SGHAT, CDR2 FQNNGV. The junction had 13 bases not matched to a gene; V was cut back by 2 bases and J by 7 bases. This CDR3 reads CASSLFFPTSGSRNEQFF. CDR3 coding DNA: TGTGCCAGCAGCTTATTTTTCCCTACTAGCGGGAGCCGGAATGAGCAGTTCTTC.

The table lists this clone with a count of one. The V and J genes are TRBV5-1 and TRBJ2-5, with 8 bases fitting TRBD1. The tail of the sequence fits TRBJ2-7 better, so the J call may be wrong. The CDR3 runs 14 residues. CDR1 is SGHRS, CDR2 YFSETQ, per germline. The CDR3 bases are TGCGCCAGCAGCTTGGACAGGGGGAACTACGAGCAGTACTTC. Its protein is CASSLDRGNYEQYF.

The chain joins TRBV9 to TRBJ2-7, with TRBD2 identical over 7 bases. Per the germline V gene, CDR1 is SGDLS and CDR2 is YYNGEE. J gave up 4 bases and V 4 bases, and 17 bases lay outside the gene matches. The CDR3 spans 17 residues. CDR3 nucleotides: TGTGCCAGCAGCCAAAGCGGGACCGTTCGAGGCGGATACGAGCAGTACTTC. It specifies CASSQSGTVRGGYEQYF.

The V and J genes are TRBV10-3 and TRBJ2-5, with 10 bases identical to TRBD2. After removal of 8 bases from V and 1 base from J, the junction contained 10 bases not matched to a gene. This CDR3 comprises 16 residues. Germline CDR1 reads ENHRY; CDR2 reads SYGVKD. The CDR3 nucleotides are TGTGCCATCGGGGGAAGGCTAGCGGGAGCCCAAGAGACCCAGTACTTC. It yields the protein CAIGGRLAGAQETQYF.

The chain couples TRBV11-1 to TRBJ2-2; D remains unclear. The ends were cut back, 1 base at V and 0 bases at J, with 6 bases in the middle. The CDR3 consists of 15 residues. CDR1 and CDR2 (germline): SGHAT, FQDESV (reference sequence). The DNA for the CDR3 is TGTGCCAGCAGCTTAGGCTTGGCGAACACCGGGGAGCTGTTTTTT. This codes for CASSLGLANTGELFF. Combining the CDR3 with reference TRBV11-1 and TRBJ2-2 gives the whole variable domain EAEVAQSPRYKITEKSQAVAFWCDPISGHATLYWYRQILGQGPELLVQFQDESVVDDSQLPKDRFSAERLKGVDSTLKIQPAELGDSAMYLCASSLGLANTGELFFGEGSRLTVL.

On this clone itself: The same CDR3 arises from other DNA sequences in this sample as well. The chain joins TRBV10-3 to TRBJ2-7; 12 nucleotides match TRBD2. Germline trimming cut 4 bases from V and 4 bases from J; bases unmatched to any gene: 5. This CDR3 comprises 15 residues. CDR1 and CDR2 from the germline V gene are ENHRY and SYGVKD. CDR3 protein: CAISGRLAGVYEQYF. CDR3 coding DNA: TGTGCCATCAGTGGTCGACTAGCGGGAGTATACGAGCAGTACTTC.

The chain uses TRBV27 and TRBJ1-2; D possibly corresponds to TRBD1 (5 bases). V was shortened by 5 bases and J by 8 bases, with 24 bases between the two germline ends. The CDR3 has 16 amino acids. Germline CDR1 is MNHEY and CDR2 is SMNVEV (reference sequence). Here the CDR3 DNA reads TGTGCCAGCAGTCCACTTCTTGGGGCAGTGGAGGGGGGCTACACCTTC. Protein: CASSPLLGAVEGGYTF.

The CDR3 bases are TGTGCCAGCAGCGGAGCTCACGGGAACACCGGGGAGCTGTTTTTT. This codes for CASSGAHGNTGELFF. The J gene is TRBJ2-2, the V gene TRBV9; D not certain. Deletions cut 3 bases from V and 1 base from J, with 10 bases between. The CDR3 is made up of 15 amino acids. Germline V gene lookup returns CDR1 SGDLS and CDR2 YYNGEE.